The rows below give T cell receptor beta chains drawn from one sample of a study of PD-1 blockade in mismatch repair-deficient tumors. Sequenced by immunoSEQ multiplex PCR; TCRdb stores in-frame clones only, minus some. The data show under 150,000 clones, with approximately 91% seen just once and 12% held by the top ten. The specimen was peripheral blood, collected almost 74 weeks after starting pembrolizumab. These receptor sequences come from an adult with mismatch repair-deficient cancer. The CDR3 runs from the conserved cysteine through the conserved F or W. The order of the fields is CDR3 DNA, CDR3 protein, J gene, D gene, V gene, clone size. A D gene is named only where the DNA matches it firmly. For some rows the clone size is stated as once, few or many, or as a class when expanded; others skip it.

CDR3nt: TGTGCCAGCAGCCCGGGACTAGCAAACGAGCAGTACTTC
CDR3aa: CASSPGLANEQYF
j_gene: TRBJ2-7
d_gene: TRBD2
v_gene: TRBV5-5
abundance: .

CDR3nt: TGCGCCAGCAGAACCGGGACAGTGAACACTGAAGCTTTCTTT
CDR3aa: CASRTGTVNTEAFF
j_gene: TRBJ1-1
d_gene: TRBD1
v_gene: TRBV4-1
abundance: .

CDR3nt: TGTGCCAGCAGCTTGTCCGGGACAGGGGGCTCCTACGAGCAGTACTTC
CDR3aa: CASSLSGTGGSYEQYF
j_gene: TRBJ2-7
d_gene: TRBD1
v_gene: TRBV5-5
abundance: .

CDR3nt: TGTGCCAGCAGCTTTAGCGGGAGGGCAGGCGAGCAGTTCTTC
CDR3aa: CASSFSGRAGEQFF
j_gene: TRBJ2-1
d_gene: TRBD2
v_gene: TRBV7-2
abundance: .

CDR3nt: TGCGCCAGCAGCCAAGAGAGGGGAAGCTACGAGACCCAGTACTTC
CDR3aa: CASSQERGSYETQYF
j_gene: TRBJ2-5
d_gene: .
v_gene: TRBV4-3
abundance: .

CDR3nt: TGTGCCAGCAGCTTGTGGCGGGGACAGGGCCGCAATGAGCAGTTCTTC
CDR3aa: CASSLWRGQGRNEQFF
j_gene: TRBJ2-1
d_gene: TRBD1
v_gene: TRBV5-5
abundance: .

CDR3nt: TGTGCCAGCAGCTTGGATGTGGGTTACGAGCAGTACTTC
CDR3aa: CASSLDVGYEQYF
j_gene: TRBJ2-7
d_gene: .
v_gene: TRBV5-4
abundance: .

CDR3nt: TGTGCCAGTAGCAGGACGAGAAGTATCTACGAGCAGTACTTC
CDR3aa: CASSRTRSIYEQYF
j_gene: TRBJ2-7
d_gene: .
v_gene: TRBV19
abundance: .

CDR3nt: TGCGCCAGCAGCTTGGGGGGCCGGGACTCCCGAAGAAGGGTGGAGACCCAGTACTTC
CDR3aa: CASSLGGRDSRRRVETQYF
j_gene: TRBJ2-5
d_gene: .
v_gene: TRBV5-1
abundance: .

CDR3nt: TGTGCCAGCAGCCCCCGGGCCGCGAACACCGGGGAGCTGTTTTTT
CDR3aa: CASSPRAANTGELFF
j_gene: TRBJ2-2
d_gene: .
v_gene: TRBV7-2
abundance: .

CDR3nt: TGTGCCAGTAGCACCGGATGGGACAGGGGGCACAGCGGGGAGCTGTTTTTT
CDR3aa: CASSTGWDRGHSGELFF
j_gene: TRBJ2-2
d_gene: TRBD1
v_gene: TRBV19
abundance: .

CDR3nt: TGCAGCGTTGAAGCCGGGGGGGTTGAAGCTTTCTTT
CDR3aa: CSVEAGGVEAFF
j_gene: TRBJ1-1
d_gene: .
v_gene: TRBV29-1
abundance: .

CDR3nt: TGTGCCAGCAGCTTCCCCTCGGCAGGGTTCTACGAGCAGTACTTC
CDR3aa: CASSFPSAGFYEQYF
j_gene: TRBJ2-7
d_gene: .
v_gene: TRBV11-3
abundance: few